These 4 T cell receptor beta chains share one sample of origin, sequenced in a study of siplizumab effects on memory and regulatory T cells. Sequencing was performed with immunoSEQ multiplex PCR; in TCRdb, only in-frame clones are kept and a portion is missing. The sample consists of about 72,000 clones, about 89% of them appearing once. Sequencing used CD8+ T cells sorted from blood. These receptors originate from a human donor in good health.

The chain is built from TRBV7-9 and TRBJ1-2, with a weak D call TRBD1 (6 bases). Deletions cut 1 base from V and 0 bases from J, with 21 bases between. The CDR3 extends over 19 amino acids. CDR1 and CDR2 from the germline V gene are SEHNR and FQNEAQ (reference sequence). The CDR3 reads CASSLVGGNHRTTNYGYTF. The CDR3 DNA follows: TGTGCCAGCAGCTTAGTAGGGGGGAACCACAGGACGACTAACTATGGCTACACCTTC. Full variable domain (missing parts from reference TRBV7-9 and TRBJ1-2): DTGVSQNPRHKITKRGQNVTFRCDPISEHNRLYWYRQTLGQGPEFLTYFQNEAQLEKSRLLSDRFSAERPKGSFSTLEIQRTEQGDSAMYLCASSLVGGNHRTTNYGYTFGSGTRLTVV.

DNA for the CDR3: TGTGCCAGCAGCATTAGCGGGGGGAGATCGCGGGAGACCCAGTACTTC. Translating it yields CASSISGGRSRETQYF. The V and J genes are TRBV7-6 and TRBJ2-5; 10 nucleotides align to TRBD2. The CDR3 totals 16 residues. Unmatched junction bases numbered 11, after V lost 5 bases and J lost 5 bases. Germline CDR1 is SGHVS and CDR2 is FNYEAQ.

The chain is built from TRBV9 and TRBJ2-5, with 8 bases matching TRBD2. The J call may be in error: the DNA end matches TRBJ2-7 better. This CDR3 has 14 residues. Germline V gene lookup returns CDR1 SGDLS and CDR2 YYNGEE. DNA of the CDR3: TGTGCCAGCAGTCCCGGGACTAGGTCCTACGAGCAGTACTTC. This translates into CASSPGTRSYEQYF.

The chain carries TRBV27 and TRBJ1-1; D call uncertain. Germline V gene data show CDR1 as MNHEY and CDR2 as SMNVEV (reference sequence). Trimming removed 4 bases at V and 1 base at J, with 7 bases between. This CDR3 comprises 13 residues. The CDR3 DNA is TGTGCCAGCAGTTACGCGAAGAACACTGAAGCTTTCTTT. This encodes CASSYAKNTEAFF.